Each of the 4 T cell receptor beta chains below was sequenced from the same sample in a study of identifying expanded T cells in peripheral blood. The repertoire was sequenced with immunoSEQ multiplex PCR; TCRdb's copy has only in-frame clones and lacks some. The table has about 85,000 clones, 88% seen once; the top ten hold roughly 20%. Sequencing was carried out using blood. These receptor sequences come from a person aged 18-69 years in good health.

The CDR3 protein is CASRPGRGAEAFF. CDR3 bases: TGTGCCAGTAGGCCAGGAAGGGGGGCTGAAGCTTTCTTT. This sequence joins TRBV19 and TRBJ1-1; possible D gene TRBD1, 6 bases. The germline gives CDR1 LNHDA, CDR2 SQIVND (reference sequence). The CDR3 totals 13 residues. With 6 bases removed from V and 6 bases from J, the gap between germline ends came to 14 bases.

V and J are TRBV20-1 and TRBJ2-7; D call uncertain. CDR3 size: 10 residues. Looked up from germline, CDR1 is DFQATT and CDR2 is SNEGSKA (reference sequence). Deletions cut 6 bases from V and 4 bases from J, with 7 bases between. For the CDR3, the DNA is TGCAGTGCCAAGGAGTACGAGCAGTACTTC. It yields the protein CSAKEYEQYF.

This sequence joins TRBV7-2 and TRBJ2-3; no reliable D call. Trimming left V 3 bases short and J 6 bases short, with 10 bases between. Germline V CDR1 and CDR2: SGHTA, FQGNSA. There are 13 residues in the CDR3. The CDR3: CASSFGLGDTQYF. The CDR3, as DNA: TGTGCCAGCAGCTTCGGCCTGGGCGATACGCAGTATTTT.

The V gene is TRBV7-2, the J gene TRBJ2-3; D unresolved. In germline, CDR1 is SGHTA, CDR2 FQGNSA. V was pared by 5 bases and J by 3 bases, with 9 bases between. The CDR3 is made up of 13 amino acids. CDR3 in amino acids: CASSPDGTDTQYF. For the CDR3, the DNA is TGTGCCAGCAGCCCCGACGGTACAGATACGCAGTATTTT.